The TCR beta chain described here comes from a study of CD8+CD57+ T cells in acquired aplastic anemia (dated 2018 in TCRdb). Turning to the overall study: On average, sorted CD4+ and CD8+ cells yielded around 3.5 ug of extracted DNA, with a range of roughly 0.19 to 27.4 ug. A CD8+CD57+ expansion meant a frequency higher than the mean frequency seen in healthy subjects.

The CDR3, cysteine through phenylalanine, is 12 amino acids long. This entry keeps only the CDR3 DNA: 36 bases, framed from base 1. What the work shows at the level of the full study, not this receptor alone: Roughly 30 CD8+ CDR3 sequences were found to be shared between patients and controls, but these sequences appeared to be highly expressed in patients and within the immunodominant clones of the patients. Patients and healthy controls showed no significant difference in CD8+ Simpson's diversity (P=0.060).

TCR beta VDJ combination and CDR3 sequence profiling used genomic DNA as the template. An Illumina HiSeq 2000 was the platform used for TCR repertoire sequencing. The published analysis was carried out like this. TRBV/TRBJ rearrangement plots, CDR3 size and DJ length profiles, and Simpson's diversity index were used to assess repertoires. Whichever DNA sequence was most abundant in the deep sequencing data was defined as the immunodominant clone. CDR3 amino acid sequences were checked for sharing across subjects and were also compared against the VDJdb database and published repertoires. TCRdb trimmed public reads at Q25 via fastp, called clones via MiXCR and kept in-frame beta chains. Rows merge per CDR3 protein into single entries with the most common DNA and genes. The V and J calls reflect TCRdb's pipeline rather than the authors' work. The table for this sample lists 120,000 or so distinct CDR3 sequences; less than 50% of them were counted only once. The ten largest clones take up more than 2.5% of the sample.

About this clonotype itself: Its cognate antigen has yet to be identified. This may arise from a read error, as a much more abundant clone is one base away.

Expansion of CD8+CD57+ cells had been shown by flow cytometry in the patients chosen for sequencing. Every patient had severe acquired aplastic anemia, diagnosed using the International Study of Aplastic Anemia and Agranulocytosis and Camitta criteria. No patient had received any therapy when blood was sampled. The study deep-sequenced TCR repertoires of sorted CD4+ and CD8+ blood T cells from severe aplastic anemia patients and healthy subjects. Patients were enrolled under clinicaltrials.gov protocols 00001620, 01623167, 00001397, 00071045, 00081523 and 00961064 in the USA. Ficoll-Paque density gradient centrifugation was used to isolate peripheral blood mononuclear cells. Before DNA extraction, CD4+ and CD8+ T cells were sorted with FACS or magnetic beads.

The TCR originated in a human donor with aplastic anemia. The chain couples TRBV12-3 or TRBV12-4 to TRBJ2-2, with TRBD2 as a weak D call on 6 bases. What was sequenced was sorted CD4+, CD8+, or CD8+CD57+ T cells (not recorded which) from PBMCs. The bases are TGTGCCAGCAGTTTAGCCGGCGGGAAGCTGTTTTTT. The resulting protein is CASSLAGGKLFF.